This T cell receptor (beta chain) was recorded in a study of T cell changes during pregnancy in multiple sclerosis (dated by TCRdb to between 2017 and 2020). Concerning the study at large: In women with multiple sclerosis, the researchers looked at how the T cell repertoire shifted as pregnancy progressed.

For CDR1 and CDR2, the germline V gene lists SNHLY and FYNNEI. Spanning cysteine to phenylalanine, the CDR3 consists of 13 amino acids. The DNA shown is the 39-base CDR3, in frame from base 1. Trimming takes 7 bases from V and 11 bases from J, and the germline ends sit 20 bases apart. Library preparation was by the immunoSEQ multiplex PCR assay. Here the immuneACCESS table is served through TCRdb, limited to in-frame sequences with V and J called. Missing clones are a known gap in these copies; in checked studies unresolved V genes cover under half, and the rest lacks a known reason. The sample table records 130,000 or so clones; less than 97% of these occur just once. The top ten constitute about 0.45% of the sample. On this clone itself: No antigen is known for it. No much larger clone exists at a distance of one base, and base qualities are not known.

The receptor was isolated from a female donor with multiple sclerosis, enrolled in a pregnancy study. The chain was built from TRBV2 and TRBJ1-1, with no D gene named confidently. The specimen comprised peripheral blood, sampled after pregnancy. The nucleotide sequence is TGTGCCAGCATTTCACCTATGGCCCGGAGGGCTTTCTTT. The encoded protein is CASISPMARRAFF.